This T cell receptor (beta chain) appears in the sequencing data of a study of response to subunit inactivated influenza vaccine. TCRdb re-called the RT-PCR reads through MiXCR, storing one row per CDR3 protein. The repertoire has 600,000 to 850,000 distinct CDR3 sequences, roughly 15% of them found once; the top ten carry roughly 7.2%. The sample here was PBMCs from blood, taken around two weeks before vaccination. This receptor was obtained from a man aged 50 to 60 who received an inactivated influenza vaccine.

Here the CDR3 DNA reads TGCGCCAGCAGCCAGCGCCGACAGGGGGCGGACGAGCAGTACTTC. Translating gives CASSQRRQGADEQYF. V usage is TRBV4-3 and J usage is TRBJ2-7, with TRBD1 identical over 10 bases. Per germline, CDR1 LGHNA and CDR2 YSLEER. The CDR3 is 15 residues long. The trim removed 3 bases at V and 5 bases at J, leaving 7 bases unmatched.